These 12 T cell receptor beta chains were all obtained from the same sample, sequenced in a study of response to subunit inactivated influenza vaccine. Using its own MiXCR run on the RT-PCR reads, TCRdb lists one record per CDR3 protein. This sample yields about 500,000 distinct CDR3 sequences, of which 13% are seen a single time; 13% belongs to the top ten. The specimen was PBMCs from blood, collected more than 35 days after vaccination. The receptors stem from a middle-aged man who received an inactivated influenza vaccine.

This clonotype was observed at least ten times. Written as DNA, the CDR3 is TGTGCCAGCAGTTCCGGACGGGGTACTGAAGCTTTCTTT. It specifies CASSSGRGTEAFF. The V gene is TRBV12-3 or TRBV12-4, the J gene TRBJ1-1; no definite D call. The length of the CDR3 is 13 residues. V lost 4 bases, J lost 5 bases, and 11 bases lay in between.

CDR3 loop: CASSLVVGLNTEAFF. The CDR3 coding sequence is TGTGCCAGCAGCTTGGTCGTAGGATTGAACACTGAAGCTTTCTTT. The chain links TRBV5-5 to TRBJ1-1, with D unclear. CDR3 length: 15 amino acids. V was cut by 0 bases and J by 0 bases, with 9 bases left in between. CDR1 and CDR2 from the germline V gene are SGHKS and YYEKEE (reference sequence). Full variable domain (remainder filled in from reference TRBV5-5 and TRBJ1-1): DAGVTQSPTHLIKTRGQQVTLRCSPISGHKSVSWYQQVLGQGPQFIFQYYEKEERGRGNFPDRFSARQFPNYSSELNVNALLLGDSALYLCASSLVVGLNTEAFFGQGTRLTVV.

This clonotype was recorded a few times. The rearrangement links TRBV5-1 to TRBJ2-2; 8 bases map to TRBD2. The CDR3 totals 15 residues. V lost 4 bases, J lost 6 bases, and 8 bases stayed unmatched. The germline V gene encodes CDR1 SGHRS and CDR2 YFSETQ. This CDR3 reads CASSLRTSSSGELFF. The DNA of the CDR3 is TGCGCCAGCAGCCTCAGGACTAGCTCATCCGGGGAGCTGTTTTTT.

This clonotype was found a few times. The chain is built from TRBV5-1 and TRBJ2-3; possible D gene TRBD2, 7 bases. This CDR3 is built from 16 residues. In germline, CDR1 is SGHRS, CDR2 YFSETQ. The V and J ends lost 3 bases and 4 bases respectively, with 18 bases between them. In nucleotides, the CDR3 is TGCGCCAGCAGCTATAAGGCGGGGGCGGGCCCAGATACGCAGTATTTT. Translating it yields CASSYKAGAGPDTQYF.

This clonotype was picked up many times. The chain combines TRBV6-2 or TRBV6-3 with TRBJ2-5; weak D call: TRBD1 (6 bases). Germline lookup yields CDR1 MNHEY and CDR2 SVGEGT. The CDR3 extends over 15 amino acids. The V end lost 2 bases, the J end lost 1 base, and 11 bases lay between the germline ends. As DNA, the CDR3 is TGTGCCAGCAGTTACGCCGGGACACTCCAAGAGACCCAGTACTTC. As protein: CASSYAGTLQETQYF.

The chain's CDR3 is CASSLPEEGYGYTF. CDR3 coding DNA: TGTGCCAGCAGTTTACCAGAAGAAGGCTATGGCTACACCTTC. The rearrangement links TRBV12-3 or TRBV12-4 to TRBJ1-2; D gene ambiguous. Trimming took 2 bases from V and 4 from J, leaving 11 bases between them. The CDR3 has 14 amino acids.

In its sample, this clonotype was seen a few times. The chain has TRBV3-1 and TRBJ2-5, with D possibly being TRBD2 (6 bases). Germline V gene lookup returns CDR1 LGHDT and CDR2 YNNKEL (reference sequence). V lost 0 bases, J lost 7 bases, and 18 bases lay in between. The CDR3 loop spans 16 amino acids. In nucleotides, the CDR3 is TGTGCCAGCAGCCAAGAAGGTCGGGGGATTTATGGGACCCAGTACTTC. It translates to CASSQEGRGIYGTQYF.

This clonotype was detected a few times. V usage is TRBV19 and J usage is TRBJ2-3; D uncertain. CDR3 length: 14 residues. V lost 2 bases and J lost 4, with 10 bases in between. CDR1 is LNHDA, CDR2 SQIVND, per germline (reference sequence). The CDR3 loop reads CASSIWVSADTQYF. DNA for the CDR3: TGTGCCAGTAGTATATGGGTTTCGGCAGATACGCAGTATTTT. Filled out from reference TRBV19 and TRBJ2-3, the complete variable domain reads DGGITQSPKYLFRKEGQNVTLSCEQNLNHDAMYWYRQDPGQGLRLIYYSQIVNDFQKGDIAEGYSVSREKKESFPLTVTSAQKNPTAFYLCASSIWVSADTQYFGPGTRLTVL.

This clonotype was counted only a few times. J is TRBJ2-1 and V is TRBV10-3, with D possibly being TRBD2 (6 bases). The length of the CDR3 is 14 residues. V was pared by 3 bases and J by 4 bases, with 10 bases between. Germline V gene data show CDR1 as ENHRY and CDR2 as SYGVKD. CDR3 loop: CAISDPGTYNEQFF. Written as DNA, the CDR3 is TGTGCCATCAGTGACCCCGGGACTTACAATGAGCAGTTCTTC.

This clonotype came up many times. The rearrangement joins TRBV20-1 to TRBJ1-1; D unresolved. CDR3 length: 10 residues. The germline V gene encodes CDR1 DFQATT and CDR2 SNEGSKA (reference sequence). V was shortened by 3 bases and J by 10 bases, with 9 bases between the two germline ends. Here the CDR3 reads CSASGGGAFF. Here the CDR3 DNA reads TGCAGTGCTAGCGGCGGTGGAGCTTTCTTT.

The chain is built from TRBV10-3 and TRBJ2-3; 7 bases match TRBD2. The CDR3 totals 19 residues. Trimming at V came to 3 bases and at J to 3 bases, leaving 18 bases not matched to a gene. Looked up from germline, CDR1 is ENHRY and CDR2 is SYGVKD. The chain's CDR3 is CAISDPVGTQREGTDTQYF. The CDR3 coding sequence is TGTGCCATCAGTGACCCGGTGGGAACTCAAAGGGAGGGTACAGATACGCAGTATTTT.

The chain is built from TRBV23-1 and TRBJ2-3, with 9 bases fitting TRBD1. TRBV23-1 is labeled an ORF, and its function is uncertain. Trimming took 3 bases from V and 1 from J; bases not matched to a gene: 14. The CDR3 totals 19 residues. CDR3 loop: CASSHPRPGQGGGTDTQYF. DNA for the CDR3: TGCGCCAGCAGTCACCCCCGACCGGGACAGGGAGGGGGCACAGATACGCAGTATTTT.